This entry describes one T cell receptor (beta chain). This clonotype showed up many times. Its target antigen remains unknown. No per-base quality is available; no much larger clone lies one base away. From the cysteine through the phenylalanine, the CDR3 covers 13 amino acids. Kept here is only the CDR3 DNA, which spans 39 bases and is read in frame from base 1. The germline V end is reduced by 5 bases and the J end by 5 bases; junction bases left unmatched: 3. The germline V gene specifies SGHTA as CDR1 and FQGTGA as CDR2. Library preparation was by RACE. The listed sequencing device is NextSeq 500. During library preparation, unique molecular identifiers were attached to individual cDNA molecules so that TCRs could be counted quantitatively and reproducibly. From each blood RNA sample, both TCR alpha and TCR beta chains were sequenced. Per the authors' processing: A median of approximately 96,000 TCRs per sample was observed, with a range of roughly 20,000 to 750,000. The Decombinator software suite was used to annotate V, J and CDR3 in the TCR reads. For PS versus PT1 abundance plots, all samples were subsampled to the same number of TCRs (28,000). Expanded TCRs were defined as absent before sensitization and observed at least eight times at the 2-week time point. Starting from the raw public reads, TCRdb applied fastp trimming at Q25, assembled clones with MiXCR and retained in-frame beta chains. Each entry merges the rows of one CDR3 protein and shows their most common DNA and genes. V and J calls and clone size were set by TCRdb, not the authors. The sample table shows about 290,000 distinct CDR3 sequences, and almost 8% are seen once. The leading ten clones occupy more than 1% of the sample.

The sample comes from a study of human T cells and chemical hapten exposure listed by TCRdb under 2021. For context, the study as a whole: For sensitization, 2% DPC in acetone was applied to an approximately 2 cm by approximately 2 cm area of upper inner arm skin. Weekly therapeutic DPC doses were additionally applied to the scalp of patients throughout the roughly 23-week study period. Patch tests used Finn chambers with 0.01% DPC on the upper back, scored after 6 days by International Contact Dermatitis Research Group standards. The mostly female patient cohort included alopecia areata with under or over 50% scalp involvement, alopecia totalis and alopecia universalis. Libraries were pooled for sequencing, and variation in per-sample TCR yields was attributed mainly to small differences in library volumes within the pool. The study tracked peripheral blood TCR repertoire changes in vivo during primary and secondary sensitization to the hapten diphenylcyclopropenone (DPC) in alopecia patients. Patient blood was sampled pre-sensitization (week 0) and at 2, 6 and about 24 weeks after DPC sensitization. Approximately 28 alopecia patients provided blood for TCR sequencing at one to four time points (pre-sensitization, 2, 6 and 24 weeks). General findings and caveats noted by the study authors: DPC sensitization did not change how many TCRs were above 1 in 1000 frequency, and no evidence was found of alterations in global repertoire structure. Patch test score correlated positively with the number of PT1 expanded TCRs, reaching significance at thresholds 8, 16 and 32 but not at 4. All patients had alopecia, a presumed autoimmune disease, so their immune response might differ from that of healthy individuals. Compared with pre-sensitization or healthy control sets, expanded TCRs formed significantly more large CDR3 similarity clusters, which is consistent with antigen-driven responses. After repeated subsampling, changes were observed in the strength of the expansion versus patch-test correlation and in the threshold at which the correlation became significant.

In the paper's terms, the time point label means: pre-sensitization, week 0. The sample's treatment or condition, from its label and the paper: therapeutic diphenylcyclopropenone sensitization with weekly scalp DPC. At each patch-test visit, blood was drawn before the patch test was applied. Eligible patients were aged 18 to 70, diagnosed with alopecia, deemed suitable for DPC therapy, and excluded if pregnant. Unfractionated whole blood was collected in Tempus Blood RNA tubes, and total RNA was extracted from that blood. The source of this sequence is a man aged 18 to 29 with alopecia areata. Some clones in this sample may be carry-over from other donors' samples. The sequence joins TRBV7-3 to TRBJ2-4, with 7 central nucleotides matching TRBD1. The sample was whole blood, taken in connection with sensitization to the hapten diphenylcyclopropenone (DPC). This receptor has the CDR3 CASSPDRENIQYF. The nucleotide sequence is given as TGTGCCAGCAGCCCTGACAGGGAAAACATTCAGTACTTC.